This T cell receptor beta chain was identified during a study of PD-L1 blockade in urothelial cancer. Germline CDR1 and CDR2: SQVTM and ANQGSEA. J gave up 5 bases and V 7 bases, and 6 bases lay outside the gene matches. The CDR3 covers 13 residues. Clones were sequenced by immunoSEQ multiplex PCR, and TCRdb holds only the in-frame ones, with some missing. Counted here are fewer than 45,000 clones, over 75% occurring once; the ten biggest clones make up about 3.5%. This clonotype was sampled from a man between 65 and 85 years old with urothelial cancer. This specimen was PBMCs, taken around atezolizumab (anti-PD-L1) treatment. V gene TRBV29-1 combines with J gene TRBJ2-3, with TRBD1 matching 10 bases. CDR3 nucleotides: TGCAGCGGCGGGACAGGGGCAATAGATACGCAGTATTTT. Its translation is CSGGTGAIDTQYF.